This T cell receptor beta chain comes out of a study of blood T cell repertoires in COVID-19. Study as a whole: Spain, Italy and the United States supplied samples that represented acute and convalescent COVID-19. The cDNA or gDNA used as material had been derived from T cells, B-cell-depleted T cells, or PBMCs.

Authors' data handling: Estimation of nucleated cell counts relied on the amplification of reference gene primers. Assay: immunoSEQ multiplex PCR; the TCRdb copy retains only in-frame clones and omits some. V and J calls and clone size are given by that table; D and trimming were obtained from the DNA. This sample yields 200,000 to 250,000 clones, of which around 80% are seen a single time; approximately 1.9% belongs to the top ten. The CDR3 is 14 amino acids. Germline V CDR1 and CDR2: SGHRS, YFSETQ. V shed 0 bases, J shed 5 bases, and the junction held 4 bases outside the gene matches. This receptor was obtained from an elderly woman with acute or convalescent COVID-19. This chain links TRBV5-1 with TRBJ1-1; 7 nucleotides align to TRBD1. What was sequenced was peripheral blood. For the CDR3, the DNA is TGCGCCAGCAGCTTGGATACGGGACAGACTGAAGCTTTCTTT. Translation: CASSLDTGQTEAFF.